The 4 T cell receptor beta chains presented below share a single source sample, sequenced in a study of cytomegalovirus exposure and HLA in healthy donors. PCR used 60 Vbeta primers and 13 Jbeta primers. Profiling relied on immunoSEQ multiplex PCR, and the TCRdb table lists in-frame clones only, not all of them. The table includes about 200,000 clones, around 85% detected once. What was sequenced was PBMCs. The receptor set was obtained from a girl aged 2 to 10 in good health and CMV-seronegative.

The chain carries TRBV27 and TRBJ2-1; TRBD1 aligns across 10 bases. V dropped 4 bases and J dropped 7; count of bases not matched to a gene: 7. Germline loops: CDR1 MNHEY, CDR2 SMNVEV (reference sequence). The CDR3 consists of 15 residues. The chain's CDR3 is CASSSGTGVKNEQFF. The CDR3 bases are TGTGCCAGCAGTTCCGGGACAGGGGTAAAGAATGAGCAGTTCTTC.

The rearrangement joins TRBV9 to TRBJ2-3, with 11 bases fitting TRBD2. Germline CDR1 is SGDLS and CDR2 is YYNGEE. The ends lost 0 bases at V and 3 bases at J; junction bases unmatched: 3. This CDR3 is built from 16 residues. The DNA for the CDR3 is TGTGCCAGCAGCGTAGCCGGGACTAGCGGTACAGATACGCAGTATTTT. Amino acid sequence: CASSVAGTSGTDTQYF.

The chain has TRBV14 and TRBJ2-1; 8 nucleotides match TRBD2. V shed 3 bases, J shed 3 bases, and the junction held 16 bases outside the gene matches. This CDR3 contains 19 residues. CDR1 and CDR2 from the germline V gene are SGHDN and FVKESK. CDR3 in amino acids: CASSQWEQSGTRGYNEQFF. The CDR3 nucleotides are TGTGCCAGCAGCCAGTGGGAACAGTCCGGGACTAGAGGCTACAATGAGCAGTTCTTC. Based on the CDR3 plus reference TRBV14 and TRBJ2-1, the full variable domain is EAGVTQFPSHSVIEKGQTVTLRCDPISGHDNLYWYRRVMGKEIKFLLHFVKESKQDESGMPNNRFLAERTGGTYSTLKVQPAELEDSGVYFCASSQWEQSGTRGYNEQFFGPGTRLTVL.

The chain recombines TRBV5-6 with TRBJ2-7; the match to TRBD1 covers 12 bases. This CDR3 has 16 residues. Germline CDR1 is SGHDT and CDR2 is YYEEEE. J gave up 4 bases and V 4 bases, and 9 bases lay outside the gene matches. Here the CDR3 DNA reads TGTGCCAGCAGCCTACCGGGACAGGGGGCTCGGTACGAGCAGTACTTC. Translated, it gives CASSLPGQGARYEQYF.